Below are 16 T cell receptor beta chains sequenced from a single sample in a study of cytomegalovirus exposure and HLA in healthy donors. PCR involved 60 Vbeta and 13 Jbeta primers. The method was immunoSEQ multiplex PCR; TCRdb's version includes in-frame clones alone and lacks a portion of them. The sample consists of about 91,000 clones, roughly 60% of them appearing once. The sequencing input was PBMCs. All receptors derive from a human donor in good health.

The chain couples TRBV9 to TRBJ1-1, with D unresolved. The V end was cut by 7 bases, the J end by 0 bases, with 7 bases between. The CDR3 has 12 amino acids. Per the germline V gene, CDR1 is SGDLS and CDR2 is YYNGEE. CDR3: CASGRLNTEAFF. The CDR3 DNA reads TGTGCCAGCGGCAGGTTGAACACTGAAGCTTTCTTT. Looking up the rest from reference TRBV9 and TRBJ1-1 gives the full variable domain: DSGVTQTPKHLITATGQRVTLRCSPRSGDLSVYWYQQSLDQGLQFLIQYYNGEERAKGNILERFSAQQFPDLHSELNLSSLELGDSALYFCASGRLNTEAFFGQGTRLTVV.

This clone showed up just a few times. This sequence joins TRBV18 and TRBJ2-7; TRBD1 matches 7 bases. V lost 4 bases, J lost 6 bases, and 21 bases stayed unmatched. This CDR3 spans 18 amino acids. The germline gives CDR1 KGHSH, CDR2 LQKENI. The CDR3 nucleotides read TGTGCCAGCTCACTGAGACTTGTGGGCTTTAGACAGGGACCCGAGCAGTACTTC. Translated, it gives CASSLRLVGFRQGPEQYF.

The gene calls are TRBV5-1 and TRBJ2-1; the match to TRBD1 covers 9 bases. V dropped 4 bases and J dropped 9; count of bases not matched to a gene: 11. The CDR3 contains 15 residues. Germline CDR1 and CDR2: SGHRS and YFSETQ. CDR3 DNA: TGCGCCAGCAGCACCAGACAGGGGGAAGCCCCTGAGCAGTTCTTC. Its translation: CASSTRQGEAPEQFF.

The chain is built from TRBV19 and TRBJ2-3; TRBD1 might be the D (6 bases). Germline V gene sequence: CDR1 LNHDA, CDR2 SQIVND (reference sequence). The CDR3 consists of 14 residues. V shed 5 bases and J shed 0 bases, with 9 bases lying between them. The CDR3 region has the DNA TGTGCCAGTAGTGGACAGACTAGCACAGATACGCAGTATTTT. As protein: CASSGQTSTDTQYF. Combining the CDR3 with reference TRBV19 and TRBJ2-3 gives the whole variable domain DGGITQSPKYLFRKEGQNVTLSCEQNLNHDAMYWYRQDPGQGLRLIYYSQIVNDFQKGDIAEGYSVSREKKESFPLTVTSAQKNPTAFYLCASSGQTSTDTQYFGPGTRLTVL.

This chain connects TRBV7-2 to TRBJ1-1; D is perhaps TRBD1 (6 bases). With 6 bases removed from V and 1 base from J, the gap between germline ends came to 9 bases. Per germline, CDR1 SGHTA and CDR2 FQGNSA. The CDR3 is made up of 13 amino acids. CDR3 in DNA: TGTGCCAGCAGACCGACAGGGAACACTGAAGCTTTCTTT. Protein sequence: CASRPTGNTEAFF.

V is TRBV6-5 and J is TRBJ1-6; a weak D match, TRBD1 (6 bases). Germline lookup yields CDR1 MNHEY and CDR2 SVGAGI. The CDR3 consists of 15 residues. V lost 1 base and J lost 10, with 14 bases in between. The CDR3 protein is CASSYWGHIKSPLHF. The CDR3, as DNA: TGTGCCAGCAGTTACTGGGGACATATTAAGTCACCCCTCCACTTT.

The V and J genes are TRBV19 and TRBJ2-5; weak D call: TRBD2 (5 bases). Germline V gene sequence: CDR1 LNHDA, CDR2 SQIVND (reference sequence). Trimming shortened V by 0 bases and J by 4 bases, and 9 bases separated the two germline ends. This CDR3 region has 14 residues. CDR3: CASSIDGLRETQYF. For the CDR3, the DNA is TGTGCCAGTAGTATAGACGGACTTAGAGAGACCCAGTACTTC.

The V gene is TRBV5-4, the J gene TRBJ1-2; TRBD1 matches 7 bases. With 1 base clipped from V and 4 bases from J, the junction kept 7 bases outside the gene matches. The V gene's germline CDR1 is SGHNT and CDR2 YYREEE (reference sequence). This CDR3 has 15 residues. The CDR3 spells CASSLRGGASYGYTF. The CDR3, as DNA: TGTGCCAGCAGCTTGAGAGGGGGCGCGAGCTATGGCTACACCTTC.

The chain couples TRBV7-3 to TRBJ2-7; 9 bases are a match to TRBD2. Germline CDR1 is SGHTA and CDR2 is FQGTGA. V was clipped by 1 base and J by 2 bases; unmatched bases: 3. The CDR3 runs 15 residues. The CDR3 coding sequence is TGTGCCAGCAGCTTAATGGTAGCGGGGGCCTACGAGCAGTACTTC. Residues: CASSLMVAGAYEQYF.

The chain has TRBV6-5 and TRBJ2-3, with 7 bases aligning to TRBD2. Trimming took 4 bases from V and 5 from J; bases not matched to a gene: 12. The CDR3 length is 16 residues. Germline CDR1 and CDR2: MNHEY and SVGAGI. The CDR3 reads CASSLKAGMGGDTQYF. CDR3 DNA: TGTGCCAGCAGTTTAAAAGCGGGGATGGGGGGAGATACGCAGTATTTT.

In this sample, this clone turned up a few times. The chain recombines TRBV30 with TRBJ1-2; D is possibly TRBD1 (6 bases). V lost 2 bases and J lost 5, with 12 bases in between. CDR1 GTSNPN and CDR2 SVGIG come from the germline V gene (reference sequence). The CDR3 runs to 13 residues. CDR3 region: CAWSKQGNYGYTF. The DNA for the CDR3 is TGTGCCTGGAGTAAACAGGGCAATTATGGCTACACCTTC.

The V call is TRBV4-3, the J call TRBJ1-1; possible D gene TRBD1, 6 bases. The CDR3 sequence is 16 residues long. V was clipped by 1 base and J by 1 base, with 13 bases between them. CDR1 and CDR2 from the germline V gene are LGHNA and YSLEER. The CDR3 DNA reads as TGCGCCAGCAGCCAAGGAATTCACAGGGCGAACACTGAAGCTTTCTTT. Translated: CASSQGIHRANTEAFF.

This chain joins TRBV19 and TRBJ2-7; 9 nucleotides align to TRBD1. The V gene end was trimmed by 8 bases and the J gene end by 2 bases; junction bases not matched to a gene: 10. The CDR3 has 15 residues. CDR1 and CDR2 from the germline V gene are LNHDA and SQIVND (reference sequence). The CDR3 nucleotides are TGTGCCAGTTCAACACAGGGGGCGTCTACCTACGAGCAGTACTTC. This encodes CASSTQGASTYEQYF.

V is TRBV7-3 and J is TRBJ1-2; D call uncertain. Between the trimmed V and J ends, which lost 3 bases and 2 bases, there was a span of 10 bases. This CDR3 comprises 14 residues. The germline CDR1 and CDR2 sequences are SGHTA and FQGTGA. The CDR3 DNA follows: TGTGCCAGCAGCTTCATCGGCAGGAACTATGGCTACACCTTC. This gives the protein CASSFIGRNYGYTF.

Details on this clone: The same CDR3 can be traced to other DNA sequences in this sample. J is TRBJ1-2 and V is TRBV4-1, with 7 bases aligning to TRBD1. CDR1 is MGHRA and CDR2 is YSYEKL in the germline V gene. V dropped 2 bases and J dropped 2; count of bases not matched to a gene: 2. This CDR3 contains 14 residues. CDR3 DNA: TGCGCCAGCAGCCAATTACAGGGGAACTATGGCTACACCTTC. Its protein is CASSQLQGNYGYTF.

This clone was seen a handful of times. The chain links TRBV4-3 to TRBJ1-1; TRBD1 agrees at 12 bases. The CDR3 runs to 15 residues. With 5 bases clipped from V and 1 base from J, the junction kept 2 bases outside the gene matches. The germline gives CDR1 LGHNA, CDR2 YSLEER. Written as DNA, the CDR3 is TGCGCCAGCAGCACGGGACAGGGGGCGAACACTGAAGCTTTCTTT. It yields the protein CASSTGQGANTEAFF.